These 2 T cell receptor beta chains were sequenced from one sample in a study of cytomegalovirus exposure and HLA in healthy donors. 60 Vbeta and 13 Jbeta primers were used in PCR. Assay: immunoSEQ multiplex PCR; the TCRdb copy retains only in-frame clones and omits some. The data hold under 150,000 clones, with approximately 80% observed a single time. Sequencing used PBMCs. The receptors come from a woman in her thirties in good health and CMV-seropositive.

This chain uses TRBV2 with TRBJ2-2; possibly TRBD2 for D (6 bases). The CDR3 totals 18 residues. Trimming left V 8 bases short and J 5 bases short, with 27 bases between. Per the germline V gene, CDR1 is SNHLY and CDR2 is FYNNEI. DNA for the CDR3: TGTGCCAGCTTTGTGGGGGGTTGGTTGGGCGGACCTACCGGGGAGCTGTTTTTT. Translating it yields CASFVGGWLGGPTGELFF.

This clone appeared a single time. The rearrangement joins TRBV23-1 to TRBJ1-1; D unresolved. TRBV23-1 is flagged as an ORF with uncertain function. The CDR3 has 12 residues. Trimming left V 0 bases short and J 6 bases short, with 5 bases between. CDR3 sequence reads: CASSQSGAEAFF. In DNA form, the CDR3 reads TGCGCCAGCAGTCAATCGGGCGCTGAAGCTTTCTTT.